A single sample gave rise to the 28 T cell receptor beta chains below, sequenced in a study of blood T cell repertoires in COVID-19. Generated by immunoSEQ multiplex PCR, the TCRdb table keeps only in-frame clones and is missing some. The profile shows approximately 260,000 clones, roughly four fifths of them singletons. Sequencing input: PBMCs or T cells enriched from blood (not recorded which). These receptors were collected from a man aged 25-45 years with acute COVID-19.

The chain carries TRBV20-1 and TRBJ2-3; 9 bases agree with TRBD1. The CDR3 has 15 residues. J lost 2 bases, V lost 4 bases, and 7 bases had no gene match. The germline V gene has CDR1 DFQATT and CDR2 SNEGSKA (reference sequence). CDR3 region: CSANDVQGATDTQYF. CDR3 DNA sequence: TGCAGTGCTAATGACGTACAGGGGGCCACAGATACGCAGTATTTT.

The sample holds a few counts of this clone. Other DNA sequences in this specimen translate into the identical CDR3. The chain uses TRBV6-2 or TRBV6-3 and TRBJ2-7; weak D call: TRBD2 (6 bases). The CDR3 contains 14 residues. Deletions cut 0 bases from V and 0 bases from J, with 6 bases between. Germline assignment: CDR1 MNHEY and CDR2 SVGEGT. CDR3 in DNA: TGTGCCAGCAGTTACTCGACTAGCTCCTACGAGCAGTACGTC. This gives the protein CASSYSTSSYEQYV.

V gene TRBV19 combines with J gene TRBJ2-1; the D gene is possibly TRBD2 (6 bases). The CDR3 totals 17 residues. Trimming removed 6 bases at V and 6 bases at J, with 24 bases between. From germline, CDR1 is LNHDA and CDR2 SQIVND (reference sequence). CDR3 residues: CASRSERARAGGNEQFF. The CDR3 region has the DNA TGTGCCAGTAGGTCTGAAAGAGCTAGAGCGGGCGGCAATGAGCAGTTCTTC.

This clone has just one count. The chain's CDR3 is CASSVGLAGEGYNEQFF. The DNA of the CDR3 is TGTGCCAGCAGCGTAGGTCTAGCGGGAGAGGGGTACAATGAGCAGTTCTTC. The chain recombines TRBV9 with TRBJ2-1; 10 nucleotides agree with TRBD2. CDR3 length equals 17 residues. The germline V gene encodes CDR1 SGDLS and CDR2 YYNGEE. The ends lost 0 bases at V and 4 bases at J; junction bases unmatched: 7.

The chain joins TRBV9 to TRBJ1-2; 10 bases match TRBD1. Germline loops: CDR1 SGDLS, CDR2 YYNGEE. V shed 8 bases, J shed 2 bases, and the junction held 9 bases outside the gene matches. This CDR3 contains 15 residues. CDR3 sequence reads: CASSSGTGDNYGYTF. CDR3 bases: TGTGCCAGTTCCTCCGGGACAGGGGACAACTATGGCTACACCTTC.

The CDR3 loop reads CASSSTGFHEQYV. CDR3 DNA: TGTGCCAGCAGTTCCACAGGGTTCCACGAGCAGTACGTC. The V gene is TRBV25-1, the J gene TRBJ2-7; D possibly corresponds to TRBD1 (6 bases). From germline, CDR1 is MGHDK and CDR2 SYGVNS. V lost 5 bases to trimming and J lost 5 bases, with 13 bases between them. This CDR3 has 13 residues.

The chain couples TRBV18 to TRBJ2-3; no reliable D call. The CDR3 loop spans 13 amino acids. The ends were cut back, 0 bases at V and 4 bases at J, with 5 bases in the middle. Germline loops: CDR1 KGHSH, CDR2 LQKENI. CDR3 in amino acids: CASSPPPADTQYF. CDR3 nucleotide sequence: TGTGCCAGCTCACCACCCCCCGCAGATACGCAGTATTTT. The variable domain in full, completed from reference TRBV18 and TRBJ2-3, reads NAGVMQNPRHLVRRRGQEARLRCSPMKGHSHVYWYRQLPEEGLKFMVYLQKENIIDESGMPKERFSAEFPKEGPSILRIQQVVRGDSAAYFCASSPPPADTQYFGPGTRLTVL.

V gene TRBV7-8 combines with J gene TRBJ1-4; D unresolved. The CDR3 is made up of 14 amino acids. The V end lost 5 bases, the J end lost 6 bases, and 13 bases lay between the germline ends. Germline lookup yields CDR1 SGHVS and CDR2 FQNEAQ. In DNA, the CDR3 is TGTGCCAGCAGCCCGTCGGGGATAGATGAAAAACTGTTTTTT. Translating it yields CASSPSGIDEKLFF.

This CDR3 is CASSQLAGVETQYF. The DNA of the CDR3 is TGTGCCAGCAGCCAACTAGCGGGGGTGGAGACCCAGTACTTC. This chain connects TRBV14 to TRBJ2-5; 10 bases are shared with TRBD2. With V trimmed by 2 bases and J by 5 bases, 2 bases remained unmatched. The CDR3 totals 14 residues. Germline V gene lookup returns CDR1 SGHDN and CDR2 FVKESK.

V and J are TRBV5-4 and TRBJ2-2; 9 positions agree with TRBD2. This CDR3 is 17 amino acids long. After removal of 4 bases from V and 4 bases from J, the junction contained 11 bases not matched to a gene. The germline CDR1 and CDR2 sequences are SGHNT and YYREEE (reference sequence). As DNA, the CDR3 is TGTGCCAGCAGCCCGGGTGGGCTAGCGGGGTTCACCGGGGAGCTGTTTTTT. As protein: CASSPGGLAGFTGELFF.

This clone was observed a single time. V gene TRBV7-3 combines with J gene TRBJ2-3; 9 bases agree with TRBD1. Trimming removed 5 bases from V and 4 bases from J; junction bases left unmatched: 7. The CDR3 runs 15 residues. The germline V gene has CDR1 SGHTA and CDR2 FQGTGA. As DNA, the CDR3 is TGTGCCAGCAGCCTGGACAGGGGAGTGCCAGATACGCAGTATTTT. The encoded protein is CASSLDRGVPDTQYF.

For the CDR3, the DNA is TGTGCCAGCAGCTGGGGGACAGGGGCAGAGTTAGATACGCAGTATTTT. It is translated as CASSWGTGAELDTQYF. The genes are TRBV7-2 and TRBJ2-3, with 10 positions matching TRBD1. Germline trimming cut 4 bases from V and 5 bases from J; bases unmatched to any gene: 9. The CDR3 runs 16 residues. CDR1 is SGHTA and CDR2 is FQGNSA in the germline V gene.

The chain is built from TRBV5-1 and TRBJ1-6, with D hard to call. The CDR3 sequence is 13 residues long. Trimming removed 0 bases from V and 8 bases from J, with 6 bases in between. The germline gives CDR1 SGHRS, CDR2 YFSETQ. The CDR3 sequence: CASSLVEDSPLHF. The CDR3 DNA reads as TGCGCCAGCAGCTTGGTCGAGGATTCACCCCTCCACTTT.

The chain has TRBV5-6 and TRBJ2-1; 9 nucleotides align to TRBD2. CDR1 and CDR2 (germline): SGHDT, YYEEEE. Unmatched junction bases numbered 3, after V lost 2 bases and J lost 6 bases. The CDR3 length is 14 residues. CDR3 DNA: TGTGCCAGCAGCTTAGGACTAGCGCGCAATGAGCAGTTCTTC. Protein: CASSLGLARNEQFF.

The chain uses TRBV11-1 and TRBJ2-1; no definite D call. Trimming cost V 0 bases and J 6 bases, with 6 bases left between them. Per germline, CDR1 SGHAT and CDR2 FQDESV (reference sequence). CDR3 length: 13 residues. The CDR3 reads CASSLAGANEQFF. DNA of the CDR3: TGTGCCAGCAGCTTAGCGGGCGCCAATGAGCAGTTCTTC.

This sequence joins TRBV6-4 and TRBJ2-1; 8 bases fit TRBD2. Trimming cost V 4 bases and J 6 bases; bases outside gene matches: 5. This CDR3 contains 14 residues. Germline CDR1 and CDR2: MRHNA and SNTAGT. CDR3: CASSVAGFPNEQFF. The CDR3 bases are TGTGCCAGCAGTGTAGCGGGATTTCCCAATGAGCAGTTCTTC.

V gene TRBV9 combines with J gene TRBJ1-2; no clear D gene. CDR1 is SGDLS, CDR2 YYNGEE, per germline. The CDR3 covers 15 residues. Trimming took off 0 bases at V and 0 bases at J, with 9 bases between the two ends. CDR3 sequence: CASSVGGRTNYGYTF. DNA for the CDR3: TGTGCCAGCAGCGTAGGTGGCAGAACTAACTATGGCTACACCTTC.

The rearrangement uses TRBV14 and TRBJ1-4; possibly TRBD1 for D (6 bases). Looked up from germline, CDR1 is SGHDN and CDR2 is FVKESK. V lost 4 bases and J lost 8, with 17 bases in between. CDR3 length equals 15 residues. The CDR3 nucleotides read TGTGCCAGCAGCCGAACGAAGGGGGTGCAGGAAAAACTGTTTTTT. Its protein is CASSRTKGVQEKLFF.

The CDR3: CASSLGVNSAGNTIYF. The CDR3 coding sequence is TGTGCCAGCAGCTTGGGGGTGAATAGCGCTGGAAACACCATATATTTT. The chain is built from TRBV5-4 and TRBJ1-3; D unresolved. The CDR3 is 16 residues long. Germline V lookup: CDR1 SGHNT, CDR2 YYREEE (reference sequence). Trimming left V 0 bases short and J 2 bases short, with 12 bases between. Drawing the rest from reference TRBV5-4 and TRBJ1-3, the complete variable domain is ETGVTQSPTHLIKTRGQQVTLRCSSQSGHNTVSWYQQALGQGPQFIFQYYREEENGRGNFPPRFSGLQFPNYSSELNVNALELDDSALYLCASSLGVNSAGNTIYFGEGSWLTVV.

V is TRBV19 and J is TRBJ1-5; 8 nucleotides align to TRBD1. Germline V gives CDR1 LNHDA, CDR2 SQIVND (reference sequence). Trimming took 5 bases from V and 7 from J; bases not matched to a gene: 7. This CDR3 comprises 14 residues. CDR3 sequence reads: CASSSRQGRQPQHF. Written as DNA, the CDR3 is TGTGCCAGTAGTTCCAGACAGGGGAGGCAGCCCCAGCATTTT.

The rearrangement uses TRBV6-5 and TRBJ2-1, with 8 bases identical to TRBD2. Germline V lookup: CDR1 MNHEY, CDR2 SVGAGI. V lost 8 bases and J lost 9; bases outside the gene matches: 12. The CDR3 sequence is 14 residues long. The CDR3 loop reads CASYPATGGVEQFF. CDR3 sequence (DNA): TGTGCCAGCTACCCGGCGACCGGGGGGGTTGAGCAGTTCTTC.

The chain combines TRBV9 with TRBJ1-6, with no clear D. This CDR3 spans 16 amino acids. V dropped 0 bases and J dropped 2 bases, with 9 bases sitting between them. From germline, CDR1 is SGDLS and CDR2 YYNGEE. The CDR3 spells CASSVAREAYNSPLHF. The DNA for the CDR3 is TGTGCCAGCAGCGTAGCTAGGGAGGCCTATAATTCACCCCTCCACTTT.

Concerning this clone itself: The same CDR3 is also encoded by other DNA sequences in this sample. The chain links TRBV6-5 to TRBJ1-3; 7 bases align to TRBD1. The germline CDR1 and CDR2 sequences are MNHEY and SVGAGI. Trimming took 5 bases from V and 2 from J; bases not matched to a gene: 6. This CDR3 is built from 15 residues. In nucleotides, the CDR3 is TGTGCCAGCAGTCTCGAAGGGGGCACTGGAAACACCATATATTTT. Translating gives CASSLEGGTGNTIYF.

V gene TRBV2 combines with J gene TRBJ2-3, with D possibly matching TRBD2 (6 bases). The CDR3 covers 17 residues. From germline, CDR1 is SNHLY and CDR2 FYNNEI. V gave up 5 bases and J gave up 2 bases, with 20 bases separating them. DNA of the CDR3: TGTGCCAGCAGTCCGCGGGGACCGACGCTTAACACAGATACGCAGTATTTT. Translated, it gives CASSPRGPTLNTDTQYF.

The rearrangement links TRBV2 to TRBJ2-7, with D tentatively TRBD1 (6 bases). The V gene lost 6 bases and the J gene lost 0 bases, with 15 bases spanning the gap. Per germline, CDR1 SNHLY and CDR2 FYNNEI. The length of the CDR3 is 15 residues. CDR3 protein: CASRAGTLSSYEQYV. CDR3 DNA: TGTGCCAGCAGAGCCGGGACACTTAGCTCCTACGAGCAGTACGTC.

The V gene is TRBV9, the J gene TRBJ2-3, with TRBD1 matching over 8 bases. This CDR3 spans 15 amino acids. The V gene's germline CDR1 is SGDLS and CDR2 YYNGEE. V gave up 4 bases and J gave up 5 bases; unmatched junction bases: 9. The CDR3 bases are TGTGCCAGCAGCAGTTGGCAGGGGGCCCGAGATACGCAGTATTTT. Its translation: CASSSWQGARDTQYF.

The V and J genes are TRBV7-9 and TRBJ2-1; 8 bases map to TRBD2. Germline CDR1 and CDR2: SEHNR and FQNEAQ (reference sequence). Losses at the gene ends were 5 bases for V and 3 bases for J; bases not matched to a gene: 6. The CDR3 totals 15 residues. CDR3 coding DNA: TGTGCCAGCAGCGATTATAGCGGGGACTACAATGAGCAGTTCTTC. Translating it yields CASSDYSGDYNEQFF.

The chain has TRBV3-1 (or the pseudogene TRBV3-2) and TRBJ2-3; 8 bases fit TRBD1. After removal of 4 bases from V and 4 bases from J, the junction contained 10 bases not matched to a gene. Germline V gene sequence: CDR1 LGHDT, CDR2 YNNKEL (reference sequence). The CDR3 has 16 amino acids. The CDR3 protein is CASSPIGQGAPDTQYF. The CDR3 DNA is TGTGCCAGCAGCCCGATCGGGCAGGGGGCCCCAGATACGCAGTATTTT.